This paragraph reports one TCR beta chain. The cDNA 3' end received a ligated oligonucleotide with a UMI. The first PCR ran 3 to 5 cycles with an equimolar RC1.1 and RC1.2 beta primer mix. One entry per CDR3 protein results from TCRdb running MiXCR on the UMI-ligation and nested PCR reads. The data show 30,000 or so distinct CDR3 sequences, 7.3% seen once. This sample was taken from a study of quantifying T cell responses using KT2 cells. About the research overall: RNA was reverse transcribed with TCR alpha and beta constant-region primers.

Germline values: CDR1 MNHEY, CDR2 SMNVEV (reference sequence). V gave up 6 bases and J gave up 1 base; unmatched junction bases: 4. The CDR3 is 14 amino acids. Sequenced: PBMCs spiked with cells of the T cell clone KT2. V and J are TRBV27 and TRBJ1-1; TRBD1 matches 8 bases. The sequence was obtained from a human donor. CDR3 bases: TGTGCCAGCAGCGAGGACAGGGAGAACACTGAAGCTTTCTTT. This translates into CASSEDRENTEAFF.